The next 24 T cell receptor beta chains were all read from a single sample in a study of graft-versus-host responses after intestinal transplantation. These receptors' antigens are unknown. This table comes from immunoSEQ multiplex PCR, and its TCRdb copy is limited to in-frame clones, with some not included. The sample has more than 65,000 clones; around nine tenths are singletons. The input for sequencing was unstimulated CD4+ T cells sorted from spleen or lymph node cells, taken before intestinal transplant. These TCRs come from a human donor who received an intestinal transplant.

This clone occurred once. V and J are TRBV29-1 and TRBJ2-1; 14 bases are a match to TRBD2. The germline gives CDR1 SQVTM, CDR2 ANQGSEA. The V and J ends lost 8 bases and 2 bases, in that order; junction bases with no gene match: 14. CDR3 length: 18 amino acids. CDR3 coding DNA: TGCAGCTCGACATCCGGGACTAGCGGGAGAAGGGCCTACAATGAGCAGTTCTTC. Encoded protein: CSSTSGTSGRRAYNEQFF.

The chain is built from TRBV11-2 and TRBJ2-3, with 14 bases lining up with TRBD2. CDR1 SGHAT and CDR2 FQNNGV come from the germline V gene. V dropped 5 bases and J dropped 1; count of bases not matched to a gene: 2. This CDR3 contains 16 residues. CDR3: CASSQGLAGGTDTQYF. The CDR3, as DNA: TGTGCCAGCAGCCAGGGACTAGCGGGGGGCACAGATACGCAGTATTTT. The full variable domain, with the rest looked up from reference TRBV11-2 and TRBJ2-3, is EAGVAQSPRYKIIEKRQSVAFWCNPISGHATLYWYQQILGQGPKLLIQFQNNGVVDDSQLPKDRFSAERLKGVDSTLKIQPAKLEDSAVYLCASSQGLAGGTDTQYFGPGTRLTVL.

This chain's CDR3 is CASSLQSRVLPRSGANVLTF. For the CDR3, the DNA is TGTGCCAGCAGTTTACAAAGCCGGGTCCTTCCCCGCTCTGGGGCCAACGTCCTGACTTTC. This sequence joins TRBV27 and TRBJ2-6; D is unresolved. Germline CDR1 and CDR2: MNHEY and SMNVEV (reference sequence). The CDR3 is 20 residues long. Trimming removed 2 bases from V and 0 bases from J, with 20 bases in between.

The CDR3 sequence is CAISESRNTGELFF. The CDR3 coding sequence is TGTGCCATCAGTGAGTCGCGGAACACCGGGGAGCTGTTTTTT. V usage is TRBV10-3 and J usage is TRBJ2-2, with D unclear. Looked up from germline, CDR1 is ENHRY and CDR2 is SYGVKD. There are 14 residues in the CDR3. Trimming took 0 bases from V and 1 from J, leaving 3 bases between them.

This rearrangement joins TRBV4-2 to TRBJ1-2; a weak D match, TRBD1 (6 bases). CDR3 length: 15 residues. Trimming removed 0 bases at V and 4 bases at J, with 12 bases between. Germline loops: CDR1 LGHNA, CDR2 YNFKEQ. CDR3 residues: CASSQDVGTSYGYTF. DNA of the CDR3: TGTGCCAGCAGCCAAGATGTAGGGACATCCTATGGCTACACCTTC.

This clone has just one count. The chain joins TRBV28 to TRBJ2-1, with TRBD2 identical over 11 bases. V trimming: 5 bases; J trimming: 8 bases; junction bases outside the gene matches: 11. Germline CDR1 is MDHEN and CDR2 is SYDVKM. This CDR3 region has 16 residues. The CDR3 region has the DNA TGTGCCAGCAGTGGAACGACTAGCGGGATTATCGATGAGCAGTTCTTC. Its protein product is CASSGTTSGIIDEQFF.

This chain uses TRBV9 with TRBJ1-4; D is undetermined. Germline lookup yields CDR1 SGDLS and CDR2 YYNGEE. V was trimmed by 0 bases and J by 12 bases, leaving 12 bases between them. The CDR3 spans 13 residues. This chain's CDR3 is CASSVDRNSQLFF. The CDR3 nucleotides are TGTGCCAGCAGCGTAGATCGGAACAGTCAACTGTTTTTT.

This sequence joins TRBV6-6 and TRBJ2-7, with 8 bases matching TRBD2. Germline CDR1 reads MNHNY; CDR2 reads SVGAGI (reference sequence). V trimming: 6 bases; J trimming: 6 bases; junction bases outside the gene matches: 10. This CDR3 spans 14 amino acids. The CDR3 region has the DNA TGTGCCAGCAGGGAGGCGGGGGGAATCACCGAGCAGTACTTC. It encodes CASREAGGITEQYF.

This clone came up once. The chain uses TRBV28 and TRBJ2-1; 10 positions agree with TRBD2. After removal of 5 bases from V and 3 bases from J, the junction contained 4 bases not matched to a gene. This CDR3 has 15 amino acids. The germline V gene encodes CDR1 MDHEN and CDR2 SYDVKM. CDR3 region: CASSQLAGYYNEQFF. The CDR3 DNA reads as TGTGCCAGCAGTCAACTAGCGGGGTACTACAATGAGCAGTTCTTC. The entire variable domain, with the rest obtained from reference TRBV28 and TRBJ2-1, is as follows: DVKVTQSSRYLVKRTGEKVFLECVQDMDHENMFWYRQDPGLGLRLIYFSYDVKMKEKGDIPEGYSVSREKKERFSLILESASTNQTSMYLCASSQLAGYYNEQFFGPGTRLTVL.

The chain is built from TRBV15 and TRBJ1-4; 8 nucleotides line up with TRBD1. Germline V gene lookup returns CDR1 LNHNV and CDR2 YYDKDF (reference sequence). The CDR3 runs to 15 residues. J lost 4 bases, V lost 5 bases, and 6 bases had no gene match. CDR3 in DNA: TGTGCCACCAGCGGCGGGACAGGAGTTAATGAAAAACTGTTTTTT. It yields the protein CATSGGTGVNEKLFF.

J is TRBJ1-1 and V is TRBV6-5, with TRBD1 identical over 9 bases. The CDR3 runs to 15 residues. V lost 5 bases to trimming and J lost 0 bases; unmatched junction nucleotides: 4. The germline V gene encodes CDR1 MNHEY and CDR2 SVGAGI. CDR3 region: CASSTQGAVNTEAFF. DNA of the CDR3: TGTGCCAGCAGTACACAGGGGGCAGTGAACACTGAAGCTTTCTTT.

This chain connects TRBV6-1 to TRBJ1-2, with D perhaps TRBD1 (5 bases). This CDR3 comprises 13 residues. The germline V and J ends were trimmed by 7 bases and 3 bases, with 12 bases remaining between them. Germline loops: CDR1 MNHNS, CDR2 SASEGT. The CDR3 region has the DNA TGTGCCAGCATGATCAGGGTCGACTATGGCTACACCTTC. Its translation is CASMIRVDYGYTF.

J is TRBJ2-2 and V is TRBV2; 7 bases are shared with TRBD1. V lost 6 bases to trimming and J lost 1 base; unmatched junction nucleotides: 2. Germline V gene lookup returns CDR1 SNHLY and CDR2 FYNNEI. The CDR3 totals 14 residues. CDR3 bases: TGTGCCAGCAGAAGACAGGGGAACACCGGGGAGCTGTTTTTT. Translating it yields CASRRQGNTGELFF.

The rearrangement joins TRBV5-4 to TRBJ2-6; D may be TRBD1 (5 bases). The germline V gene has CDR1 SGHNT and CDR2 YYREEE (reference sequence). This CDR3 is built from 16 residues. The ends were cut back, 4 bases at V and 1 base at J, with 12 bases in the middle. Written as DNA, the CDR3 is TGTGCCAGCAGCCCGTATACAGGATCTGGGGCCAACGTCCTGACTTTC. The encoded protein is CASSPYTGSGANVLTF.

The V gene is TRBV6-4, the J gene TRBJ2-5; 7 nucleotides agree with TRBD2. Germline assignment: CDR1 MRHNA and CDR2 SNTAGT. V dropped 3 bases and J dropped 3; count of bases not matched to a gene: 13. The CDR3 is 17 amino acids. The CDR3 here is CASSEPPSGVNKETQYF. Here the CDR3 DNA reads TGTGCCAGCAGTGAGCCACCCAGCGGGGTTAATAAAGAGACCCAGTACTTC.

V usage is TRBV28 and J usage is TRBJ1-5; the match to TRBD1 covers 8 bases. The junction had 10 bases not matched to a gene; V was cut back by 6 bases and J by 6 bases. The CDR3 covers 15 residues. Germline CDR1 reads MDHEN; CDR2 reads SYDVKM. CDR3 loop: CASSLLDRGGQPQHF. CDR3 sequence (DNA): TGTGCCAGCAGCTTACTAGACAGGGGAGGTCAGCCCCAGCATTTT.

The chain combines TRBV5-1 with TRBJ2-7; 12 bases align to TRBD1. The length of the CDR3 is 15 residues. Per the germline V gene, CDR1 is SGHRS and CDR2 is YFSETQ. After removal of 0 bases from V and 5 bases from J, the junction contained 3 bases not matched to a gene. DNA of the CDR3: TGCGCCAGCAGCTTGGTGGGACAGGGGGCCGACGAGCAGTACTTC. Its protein product is CASSLVGQGADEQYF. Supplemented by reference TRBV5-1 and TRBJ2-7, the full variable domain reads KAGVTQTPRYLIKTRGQQVTLSCSPISGHRSVSWYQQTPGQGLQFLFEYFSETQRNKGNFPGRFSGRQFSNSRSEMNVSTLELGDSALYLCASSLVGQGADEQYFGPGTRLTVT.

The chain recombines TRBV15 with TRBJ1-2; D gene unclear. The ends were cut back, 0 bases at V and 2 bases at J, with 7 bases in the middle. The germline gives CDR1 LNHNV, CDR2 YYDKDF (reference sequence). The CDR3 runs 14 residues. CDR3 nucleotide sequence: TGTGCCACCAGCAGAGATGGCAGAAACTATGGCTACACCTTC. This sequence encodes CATSRDGRNYGYTF.

This chain joins TRBV10-3 and TRBJ1-3, with TRBD1 matching over 8 bases. Germline V CDR1 and CDR2: ENHRY, SYGVKD. V lost 3 bases to trimming and J lost 3 bases; unmatched junction nucleotides: 7. The CDR3 covers 16 residues. The CDR3 protein is CAISEPRTGSGNTIYF. The CDR3 nucleotides read TGTGCCATCAGTGAACCCAGGACAGGGAGTGGAAACACCATATATTTT.

The chain has TRBV28 and TRBJ1-2; D might be TRBD1 (5 bases). Trimming cost V 5 bases and J 4 bases, with 14 bases left between them. The CDR3 length is 14 residues. Germline-derived CDR1 and CDR2 are MDHEN and SYDVKM. The CDR3, as DNA: TGTGCCAGCAGTCCTCTTGGGGGGACCTATGGCTACACCTTC. Translation gives CASSPLGGTYGYTF.

V usage is TRBV2 and J usage is TRBJ2-3; weak D call: TRBD1 (6 bases). CDR3 length: 15 residues. Between the trimmed V and J ends, which lost 0 bases and 14 bases, there was a span of 21 bases. Germline loops: CDR1 SNHLY, CDR2 FYNNEI. The CDR3 here is CASSEAPIGLGQRYF. The CDR3 DNA reads TGTGCCAGCAGTGAAGCCCCTATAGGCCTCGGACAGCGGTATTTT.

Concerning this clone: The junction departs from the called germline gene at one end, perhaps through a read error. Here the CDR3 reads CASKESGQNYGHTF. Here the CDR3 DNA reads TGTGCCAGCAAAGAATCGGGACAGAACTATGGCCACACCTTC. The V gene is TRBV6-5, the J gene TRBJ1-2; the match to TRBD1 covers 7 bases. CDR1 is MNHEY and CDR2 is SVGAGI in the germline V gene. This CDR3 region has 14 residues.

The J gene is TRBJ2-3, the V gene TRBV5-1; 7 nucleotides line up with TRBD1. Germline-derived CDR1 and CDR2 are SGHRS and YFSETQ. This CDR3 spans 15 amino acids. V gave up 1 base and J gave up 5 bases; unmatched junction bases: 7. The CDR3 spells CASSLTDRLGDTQYF. CDR3 bases: TGCGCCAGCAGCTTGACGGACAGGCTAGGAGATACGCAGTATTTT.

The V call is TRBV28, the J call TRBJ2-1; D remains unclear. The CDR3 consists of 14 residues. The V gene's germline CDR1 is MDHEN and CDR2 SYDVKM. The V end was cut by 6 bases, the J end by 4 bases, with 13 bases between. The CDR3 protein is CASSPSQVYNEQFF. CDR3 in DNA: TGTGCCAGCAGCCCAAGTCAGGTTTACAATGAGCAGTTCTTC.